The present entry profiles one T cell receptor (beta chain) with its context. This record comes from a study of blood T cell repertoires in COVID-19. Study background: Material from acute and convalescent COVID-19 was sourced from the United States, Italy and Spain.

V lost 5 bases, J lost 1 base, and 2 bases lay in between. Germline-derived CDR1 and CDR2 are MDHEN and SYDVKM. This CDR3 spans 11 amino acids. Measured with immunoSEQ multiplex PCR; TCRdb has only the in-frame clones, and not every one. The data show around 150,000 clones, around 83% seen once. The TCR was taken from a man in his thirties or forties with COVID-19, enrolled during active disease. Specimen: peripheral blood. V is TRBV28 and J is TRBJ2-5; D gene uncertain. The chain's CDR3 is CASSRQETQYF. The CDR3 region has the DNA TGTGCCAGCAGTCGCCAAGAGACCCAGTACTTC. The full variable domain, with the rest looked up from reference TRBV28 and TRBJ2-5, is DVKVTQSSRYLVKRTGEKVFLECVQDMDHENMFWYRQDPGLGLRLIYFSYDVKMKEKGDIPEGYSVSREKKERFSLILESASTNQTSMYLCASSRQETQYFGPGTRLLVL.